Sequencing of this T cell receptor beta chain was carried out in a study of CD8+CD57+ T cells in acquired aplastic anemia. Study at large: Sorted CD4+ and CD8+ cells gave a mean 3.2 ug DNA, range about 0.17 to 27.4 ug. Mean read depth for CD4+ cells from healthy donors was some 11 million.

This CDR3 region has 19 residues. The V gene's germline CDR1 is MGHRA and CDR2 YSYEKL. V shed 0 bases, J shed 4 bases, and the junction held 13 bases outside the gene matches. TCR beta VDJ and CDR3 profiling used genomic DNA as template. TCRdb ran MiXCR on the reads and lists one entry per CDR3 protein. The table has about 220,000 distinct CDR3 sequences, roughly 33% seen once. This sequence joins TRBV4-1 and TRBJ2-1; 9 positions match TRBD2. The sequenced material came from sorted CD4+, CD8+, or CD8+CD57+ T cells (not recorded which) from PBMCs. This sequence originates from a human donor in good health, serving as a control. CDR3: CASSQEAGVSGRFYNEQFF. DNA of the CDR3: TGCGCCAGCAGCCAAGAAGCTGGGGTTAGCGGGAGATTTTACAATGAGCAGTTCTTC.